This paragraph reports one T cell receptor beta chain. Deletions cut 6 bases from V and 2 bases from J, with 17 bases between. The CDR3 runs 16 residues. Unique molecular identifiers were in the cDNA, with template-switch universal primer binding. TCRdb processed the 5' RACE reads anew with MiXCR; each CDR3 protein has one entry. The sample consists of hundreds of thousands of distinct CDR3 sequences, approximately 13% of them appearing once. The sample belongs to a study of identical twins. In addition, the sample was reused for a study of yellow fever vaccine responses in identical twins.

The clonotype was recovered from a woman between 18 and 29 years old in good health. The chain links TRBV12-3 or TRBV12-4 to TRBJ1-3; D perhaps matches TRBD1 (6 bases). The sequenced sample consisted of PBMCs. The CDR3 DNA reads TGTGCCAGCAGCCCCCAAACAGGGAAGGCTGGAAACACCATATATTTT. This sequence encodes CASSPQTGKAGNTIYF.